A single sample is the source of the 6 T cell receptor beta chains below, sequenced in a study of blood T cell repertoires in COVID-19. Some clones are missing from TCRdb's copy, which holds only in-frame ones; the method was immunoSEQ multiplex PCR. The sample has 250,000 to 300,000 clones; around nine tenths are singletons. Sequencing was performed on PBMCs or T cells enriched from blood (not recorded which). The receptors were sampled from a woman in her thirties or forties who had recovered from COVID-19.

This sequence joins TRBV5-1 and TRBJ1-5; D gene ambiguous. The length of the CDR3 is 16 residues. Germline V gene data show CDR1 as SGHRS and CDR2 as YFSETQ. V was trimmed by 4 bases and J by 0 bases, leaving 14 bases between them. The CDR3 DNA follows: TGCGCCAGCAGCCCCACCCAGTATTATAGCAATCAGCCCCAGCATTTT. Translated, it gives CASSPTQYYSNQPQHF.

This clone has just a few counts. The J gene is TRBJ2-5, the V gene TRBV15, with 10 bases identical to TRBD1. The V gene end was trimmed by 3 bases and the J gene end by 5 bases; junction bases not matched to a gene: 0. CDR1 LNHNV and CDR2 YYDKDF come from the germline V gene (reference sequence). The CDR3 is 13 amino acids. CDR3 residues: CATSRDRGETQYF. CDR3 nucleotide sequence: TGTGCCACCAGCAGGGACAGGGGGGAGACCCAGTACTTC.

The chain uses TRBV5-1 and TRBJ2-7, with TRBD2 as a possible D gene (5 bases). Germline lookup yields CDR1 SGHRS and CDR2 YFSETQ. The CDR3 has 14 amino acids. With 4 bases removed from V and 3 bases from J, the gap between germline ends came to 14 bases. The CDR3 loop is CASSETGFNYEQYF. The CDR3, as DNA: TGCGCCAGCAGCGAAACGGGGTTTAACTACGAGCAGTACTTC.

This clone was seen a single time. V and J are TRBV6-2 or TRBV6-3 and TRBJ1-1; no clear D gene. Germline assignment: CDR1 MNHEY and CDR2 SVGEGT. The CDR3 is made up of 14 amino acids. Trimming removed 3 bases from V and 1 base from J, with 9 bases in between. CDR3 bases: TGTGCCAGCAGTTATCAGGCAGAGAACACTGAAGCTTTCTTT. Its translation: CASSYQAENTEAFF.

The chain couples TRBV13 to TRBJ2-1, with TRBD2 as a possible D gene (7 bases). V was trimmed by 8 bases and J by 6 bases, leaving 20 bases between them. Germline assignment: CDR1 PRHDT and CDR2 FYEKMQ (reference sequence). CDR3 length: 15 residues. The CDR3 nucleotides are TGTGCCAGCGCCCAATTGAGGGGGGGTGGCAATGAGCAGTTCTTC. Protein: CASAQLRGGGNEQFF.

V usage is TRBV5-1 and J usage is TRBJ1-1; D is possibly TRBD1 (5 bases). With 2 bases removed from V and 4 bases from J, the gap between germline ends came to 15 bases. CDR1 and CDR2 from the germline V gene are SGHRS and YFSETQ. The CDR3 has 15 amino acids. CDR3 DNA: TGCGCCAGCAGCTTAGGTGGAGGAGGGACCACTGAAGCTTTCTTT. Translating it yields CASSLGGGGTTEAFF.